Listed below are T cell receptor beta chains from one sample, sequenced in a study of CXCR3-negative and CXCR3-positive naive CD8 T cells. Following a re-call of the 5' RACE reads, TCRdb has one entry per CDR3 protein and lacks DNA. The record lists over 150,000 distinct CDR3 sequences, of which the ten most abundant hold nearly 0.5%. Sequencing input: naive CXCR3+ CD8+ T cells from blood. The receptors originated from a human donor in good health. Some clones in this sample may be carry-over from other donors' samples. Each CDR3 is given with its conserved first and last residue.

V	J	CDR3
TRBV7-2	TRBJ2-3	CASLEGLSTDTQYF
TRBV5-6	TRBJ2-1	CASSWSGDYNEQFF
TRBV7-6	TRBJ1-2	CASSLSGTPDYGYTF
TRBV4-3	TRBJ2-7	CASSQGPSYEQYF
TRBV5-6	TRBJ2-3	CASSLSSDSAQYF
TRBV28	TRBJ2-5	CASTLGPSPGLAGGVTQKTQYF
TRBV11-2	TRBJ1-5	CASSLGWKIDQPQHF
TRBV20-1	TRBJ2-1	CSASLTGTGNEQFF
TRBV18	TRBJ2-7	CASSPWDREEQYF
TRBV28	TRBJ1-1	CASSLHGGVEVAFF
TRBV3-1	TRBJ2-1	CASSQPRLAGPDEQFF
TRBV20-1	TRBJ1-5	CSASEVWGSQPQHF
TRBV28	TRBJ1-6	CASSKDSPLHF
TRBV7-8	TRBJ2-1	CASSRGVLAGDSPYNEQFF
TRBV7-3	TRBJ2-1	CASSLLPAGAGPYNEQFF
TRBV4-1	TRBJ2-5	CASSQGAVQETQYF
TRBV2	TRBJ2-7	CASSEQGYDPYEQYF
TRBV21-1	TRBJ2-2	CASSKGQENTGELFF
TRBV24-1	TRBJ2-3	CATSESGTSGTDTQYF
TRBV21-1	TRBJ1-6	CASSKERTDRSPLHF
TRBV3-1	TRBJ2-5	CASSQESLSETQYF
TRBV24-1	TRBJ1-1	CATRDHTEAFF
TRBV14	TRBJ1-1	CASSQRGLGGPMNTEAFF
TRBV5-1	TRBJ1-2	CASTGTQGNNYGYTF
TRBV5-1	TRBJ2-7	CASKPGLDVDEQYF
TRBV7-9	TRBJ1-5	CASSFSGTVQSQPQHF
TRBV7-8	TRBJ2-3	CASRSGTGEDTQYF
TRBV5-4	TRBJ2-1	CASSFSAYYNEQFF
TRBV5-6	TRBJ2-1	CASSSGEVDEQFF
TRBV4-1	TRBJ2-7	CASSQTGDEQYF
TRBV5-1	TRBJ1-1	CASSLVSGFETEAFF
TRBV5-1	TRBJ2-5	CASSTGTSGGPGETQYF
TRBV28	TRBJ2-5	CASSPTIALQETQYF
TRBV6-5	TRBJ2-7	CASRRYRELPNNEQYF
TRBV4-3	TRBJ1-6	CASSQEPRGTYNSPLHF
TRBV28	TRBJ2-3	CASSPTSSDTQYF
TRBV28	TRBJ1-2	CASSLGTGNYGYTF
TRBV29-1	TRBJ1-2	CSVVFDRVLGYTF
TRBV15	TRBJ2-1	CATSRDWGDNEQFF
TRBV12-3/TRBV12-4	TRBJ2-3	CASSLGDGGSTDTQYF
TRBV28	TRBJ2-7	CASSFLPPGQGPYEQYF
TRBV29-1	TRBJ1-4	CSVEGGAEGLFF
TRBV10-1	TRBJ2-2	CASSVGTGDTGELFF
TRBV12-3/TRBV12-4	TRBJ2-2	CASARPTGELFF
TRBV2	TRBJ2-7	CASGLEDAYEQYF
TRBV7-2	TRBJ1-5	CASSFLGPYEGNQPQHF
TRBV28	TRBJ1-5	CAGRSPWRSNQPQHF
TRBV7-6	TRBJ2-5	CASSFGTGRDNQYF
TRBV5-1	TRBJ2-7	CASSSLTSPVEQYF
TRBV5-1	TRBJ2-1	CASSFGRGAYNEQFF
TRBV20-1	TRBJ1-2	CSARDFLYGSIYGYTF